The clone carrying this T cell receptor (beta chain) came up many times. Its antigen is currently unknown. In TCRdb, the multiplex PCR reads were re-called with MiXCR into one record per CDR3 protein. The sample holds 100,000 to 150,000 distinct CDR3 sequences, about 20% seen once. The source of the sample is a study of breast tumors, draining lymph nodes, adjacent tissues. The CDR3 consists of 16 residues. Trimming removed 3 bases from V and 6 bases from J, with 21 bases in between. Per the germline V gene, CDR1 is DFQATT and CDR2 is SNEGSKA (reference sequence). Whole-study findings and limits: Tumor TCR diversity was below lymph nodes but above nontumor tissue. That most tumor T cells come from lymph nodes remained unproven.

Axillary draining lymph nodes of breast cancer patients supplied the node samples. The receptor's source is a female donor with breast cancer. Some clones in this sample may be carry-over from other donors' samples. The J gene is TRBJ2-1, the V gene TRBV20-1; D is possibly TRBD1 (5 bases). The specimen was axillary lymph node tissue. The CDR3 is CSARRFGSLGRNEQFF. DNA of the CDR3: TGCAGTGCTAGGCGGTTTGGGTCTTTGGGGCGCAATGAGCAGTTCTTC.